This record concerns one TCR beta chain sequence. The antigen is undetermined. Germline V gives CDR1 MDHEN, CDR2 SYDVKM. The CDR3 is 15 amino acids. Trimming took 2 bases from V and 2 from J, leaving 12 bases between them. For the second PCR, which ran for roughly 6 to 11 cycles, a sample-barcoded 5' primer and a J-beta primer mix were used. A template-switch adaptor that had 12 random nucleotides put a tag on each cDNA molecule. TCRdb re-derived calls from the 5' RACE reads in MiXCR, one entry per CDR3 protein. Of hundreds of thousands of distinct CDR3 sequences in the sample, about half are singletons; the top ten hold 30% to 35%. Each of the donors had approximately 10 milliliters of peripheral blood drawn into EDTA-treated Vacutainer tubes. This sample is drawn from a study of blood T cells in healthy people across ages. General study findings and limits: Researchers deemed the diversity estimates from one million T cells underestimates.

The sequencing sample was made of blood. The source is an older woman in good health. This rearrangement joins TRBV28 to TRBJ1-2; D is perhaps TRBD1 (6 bases). CDR3 in amino acids: CASSLTAGENYGYTF. Here the CDR3 DNA reads TGTGCCAGCAGTTTAACGGCAGGGGAAAACTATGGCTACACCTTC.